Each of the 5 T cell receptor beta chains below was sequenced from the same sample in a study of T cell changes during pregnancy in multiple sclerosis. Sequencing was performed with immunoSEQ multiplex PCR; in TCRdb, only in-frame clones are kept and a portion is missing. Of fewer than 35,000 clones detected, about 93% appear once; the ten largest clones hold around 0.43%. The specimen was CD4+ T cells from peripheral blood mononuclear cells, collected in the second trimester of pregnancy. These receptors all stem from a female donor with multiple sclerosis, enrolled in a pregnancy study.

This chain connects TRBV28 to TRBJ2-6; 11 nucleotides align to TRBD1. The CDR3 runs 13 residues. Trimming took 2 bases from V and 16 from J; bases not matched to a gene: 4. The germline V gene encodes CDR1 MDHEN and CDR2 SYDVKM. CDR3 residues: CASSLGDRGLLTF. DNA for the CDR3: TGTGCCAGCAGTTTAGGGGACAGGGGGTTACTGACTTTC.

The chain carries TRBV5-1 and TRBJ1-1; 8 bases agree with TRBD1. CDR1 SGHRS and CDR2 YFSETQ come from the germline V gene. J was trimmed by 5 bases and V by 5 bases; bases with no gene match: 11. This CDR3 is 15 amino acids long. The CDR3 bases are TGCGCCAGCAGTCGGCAGGGGGCTGATTTGACTGAAGCTTTCTTT. It codes for CASSRQGADLTEAFF.

CDR3 nucleotides: TGTGCCAGTAGTCCCCAGAGACAGGGAACGGACACCGGGGAGCTGTTTTTT. This codes for CASSPQRQGTDTGELFF. The chain uses TRBV19 and TRBJ2-2; 7 nucleotides line up with TRBD1. The V segment lost 5 bases and the J segment 3 bases; nucleotides outside the gene matches: 12. Germline V gene lookup returns CDR1 LNHDA and CDR2 SQIVND (reference sequence). The CDR3 extends over 17 amino acids.

The gene calls are TRBV27 and TRBJ2-1; 10 nucleotides match TRBD1. The CDR3 runs 14 residues. Germline CDR1 is MNHEY and CDR2 is SMNVEV (reference sequence). With 6 bases clipped from V and 9 bases from J, the junction kept 8 bases outside the gene matches. The CDR3 here is CASRDRTGGAEQFF. For the CDR3, the DNA is TGTGCCAGCAGAGATAGGACAGGGGGAGCTGAGCAGTTCTTC.

The V gene is TRBV5-1, the J gene TRBJ2-7; D gene uncertain. CDR3 length: 13 residues. V was shortened by 1 base and J by 2 bases, with 7 bases between the two germline ends. Germline V gene sequence: CDR1 SGHRS, CDR2 YFSETQ. The CDR3 loop is CASSLTETYEQYF. CDR3 nucleotide sequence: TGCGCCAGCAGCTTGACAGAGACCTACGAGCAGTACTTC.